One sample yielded the 5 T cell receptor beta chains listed below, sequenced in a study of T-cell memory formation after mild COVID-19. TCRdb used MiXCR to reprocess the 5' RACE reads, holding one entry per CDR3 protein. The data show just over 300,000 distinct CDR3 sequences, with 15% to 20% seen just once and around a fifth held by the top ten. Sequencing used PBMCs or a T cell subset sorted from them (not recorded which). Every receptor here comes from a man between 18 and 35 years old who had mild COVID-19 (a few samples of this study predate the infection). Cell type and time point are not known.

This clonotype was observed a handful of times. J is TRBJ1-1 and V is TRBV2; D is ambiguous. This CDR3 is 15 amino acids long. The V gene's germline CDR1 is SNHLY and CDR2 FYNNEI. V gave up 7 bases and J gave up 4 bases, with 19 bases separating them. The CDR3 region has the DNA TGTGCCAGCACCCCCCTTAGGCCGACACCCACTGAAGCTTTCTTT. Its translation: CASTPLRPTPTEAFF.

This clonotype has just a few counts. The J gene is TRBJ2-5, the V gene TRBV12-3 or TRBV12-4; D is unclear. V was shortened by 5 bases and J by 7 bases, with 11 bases between the two germline ends. The CDR3 loop spans 12 amino acids. The CDR3 region is CASSMTAGTQYF. The DNA for the CDR3 is TGTGCCAGCAGTATGACCGCCGGGACCCAGTACTTC.

This clonotype was seen a handful of times. The V call is TRBV5-1, the J call TRBJ2-5, with D uncertain. Germline CDR1 SGHRS, CDR2 YFSETQ. Trimming left V 5 bases short and J 4 bases short, with 9 bases between. The CDR3 consists of 12 residues. For the CDR3, the DNA is TGCGCCAGCAGAGGTGGCCGAGAGACCCAGTACTTC. This gives the protein CASRGGRETQYF.

This clonotype was seen at least ten times. This rearrangement joins TRBV5-1 to TRBJ1-2; 8 bases match TRBD1. The trim removed 0 bases at V and 4 bases at J, leaving 8 bases unmatched. This CDR3 is built from 16 residues. Germline V CDR1 and CDR2: SGHRS, YFSETQ. CDR3 sequence reads: CASSLDMGQATYGYTF. The CDR3 region has the DNA TGCGCCAGCAGCTTGGATATGGGACAGGCTACCTATGGCTACACCTTC.

This clonotype was counted a few times. This rearrangement joins TRBV7-2 to TRBJ2-5; no definite D call. The CDR3 runs 14 residues. Germline V lookup: CDR1 SGHTA, CDR2 FQGNSA. V was trimmed by 2 bases and J by 4 bases, leaving 11 bases between them. Here the CDR3 DNA reads TGTGCCAGCAGCTTATCAAAGGCTCCAGAGACCCAGTACTTC. Translation: CASSLSKAPETQYF.